This T cell receptor beta chain appears in the sequencing data of a study of regulatory T cells in long-lasting Graves disease. General study points: Preferential use of TRBV28, TRBJ1-2 and TRBJ2-5 was seen in persistent disease. Researchers examined only peripheral blood and not thyroid tissue. Newly diagnosed Graves' patients had higher TCR diversity than persistent ones.

To note about this clonotype: The target antigen is unknown.

Per germline, CDR1 MDHEN and CDR2 SYDVKM. With V trimmed by 6 bases and J by 6 bases, 9 bases remained unmatched. The length of the CDR3 is 14 residues. TCR beta libraries were built with iRepertoire HTBI primers and Arm-PCR of CDR3 regions. Using its own MiXCR run on the multiplex PCR reads, TCRdb lists one record per CDR3 protein. The table shows under 800,000 distinct CDR3 sequences, with around 17% occurring only once. Regarding time point: newly diagnosed GD, antithyroid drugs for less than 3 months. The TCR library was made from RNA that had been extracted from PBMCs in TRIzol. In addition, the sample was reused for a study of T cells in Graves' hyperthyroidism and ophthalmopathy.

The V call is TRBV28, the J call TRBJ2-7; 9 nucleotides agree with TRBD1. The sequencing used peripheral blood mononuclear cells (PBMCs), collected at new diagnosis, from a patient treated with antithyroid drugs. The sequence derives from a woman under 40 with Graves disease. CDR3 protein: CASSPQGALGEQYF. The DNA of the CDR3 is TGTGCCAGCAGCCCACAGGGGGCGTTAGGCGAGCAGTACTTC.